These T cell receptor beta chains were read from a single sample in a study of T-cell memory formation after mild COVID-19. In TCRdb, the 5' RACE reads were re-called with MiXCR into one record per CDR3 protein. The sample contains roughly 130,000 distinct CDR3 sequences, roughly 6% of which appear only once. Sequenced sample: PBMCs or a T cell subset sorted from them (not recorded which). The source of these receptors is an adult woman who had mild COVID-19 (a few samples of this study predate the infection). Cell type and time point are not known. CDR3s include the opening cysteine and the closing phenylalanine or tryptophan. The D gene is left open where the match is weak. Rows give clone size only sometimes, using once, few, many, or a class for an expanded clone.

j_call: TRBJ1-1; clone_size: .; v_call: TRBV3-1; d_call: .; cdr3_nt: TGTGCCAGCAGCCAAGTAGGCCGGCTCGGAGAAGCTTTCTTT; cdr3_aa: CASSQVGRLGEAFF
j_call: TRBJ2-5; clone_size: few; v_call: TRBV18; d_call: TRBD2; cdr3_nt: TGTGCCAGCTCATCACCGGGACTAGCGAGCCAAGAGACCCAGTACTTC; cdr3_aa: CASSSPGLASQETQYF
j_call: TRBJ2-2; clone_size: few; v_call: TRBV5-1; d_call: .; cdr3_nt: TGCGCCAGCAGCTTCTTAGGACAGAGCACCGGGGAGCTGTTTTTT; cdr3_aa: CASSFLGQSTGELFF
j_call: TRBJ2-2; clone_size: many; v_call: TRBV20-1; d_call: .; cdr3_nt: TGCAGTGCTAAAGGGGGGGCCGGCACCGGGGAGCTGTTTTTT; cdr3_aa: CSAKGGAGTGELFF
j_call: TRBJ1-1; clone_size: .; v_call: TRBV4-2; d_call: .; cdr3_nt: TGTGCCAGCAGCCAAGGGGTCAAGAACACTGAAGCTTTCTTT; cdr3_aa: CASSQGVKNTEAFF
j_call: TRBJ2-1; clone_size: .; v_call: TRBV7-2; d_call: .; cdr3_nt: TGTGCCAGCAGTTTTACCGGCAATGAGCAGTTCTTC; cdr3_aa: CASSFTGNEQFF
j_call: TRBJ2-3; clone_size: many; v_call: TRBV7-3; d_call: .; cdr3_nt: TGTGCCAGCAGCGCCACCCCTTTACTAGATACGCAGTATTTT; cdr3_aa: CASSATPLLDTQYF
j_call: TRBJ1-1; clone_size: .; v_call: TRBV14; d_call: .; cdr3_nt: TGTGCCAGCAGCCAAGCTGTCACTGAAGCTTTCTTT; cdr3_aa: CASSQAVTEAFF
j_call: TRBJ1-2; clone_size: .; v_call: TRBV12-3/TRBV12-4; d_call: .; cdr3_nt: TGTGCCAGCAGTTTAGCCGTGGATCGGGGCTACACCTTC; cdr3_aa: CASSLAVDRGYTF
j_call: TRBJ1-1; clone_size: .; v_call: TRBV3-1; d_call: .; cdr3_nt: TGTGCCAGCAGCCTGGTTGGCCAGGGTGAAGCTTTCTTT; cdr3_aa: CASSLVGQGEAFF
j_call: TRBJ2-7; clone_size: many; v_call: TRBV5-1; d_call: .; cdr3_nt: TGCGCCAGCAGCTTTGAGGGGAACGCCTACGAGCAGTACTTC; cdr3_aa: CASSFEGNAYEQYF
j_call: TRBJ1-5; clone_size: few; v_call: TRBV7-2; d_call: .; cdr3_nt: TGTGCCAGCAGCCCTAGCAATCAGCCCCAGCATTTT; cdr3_aa: CASSPSNQPQHF
j_call: TRBJ1-5; clone_size: .; v_call: TRBV5-1; d_call: TRBD1; cdr3_nt: TGCGCCAGCAGCTTAAAGGGACAGCGTTTGAAATCAAGCAATCAGCCCCAGCATTTT; cdr3_aa: CASSLKGQRLKSSNQPQHF
j_call: TRBJ2-7; clone_size: .; v_call: TRBV4-2; d_call: TRBD1; cdr3_nt: TGTGCCAGCAGCCATCGACAGGGGGCATTGGACGACGAGCAGTACTTC; cdr3_aa: CASSHRQGALDDEQYF
j_call: TRBJ1-5; clone_size: .; v_call: TRBV7-3; d_call: .; cdr3_nt: TGTGCCAGCAGCACCCAGGATCAGCCCCAGCATTTT; cdr3_aa: CASSTQDQPQHF
j_call: TRBJ2-3; clone_size: .; v_call: TRBV10-3; d_call: TRBD1; cdr3_nt: TGTGCCACCTGGATGGGACAGACGAATACGCAGTATTTT; cdr3_aa: CATWMGQTNTQYF
j_call: TRBJ2-6; clone_size: .; v_call: TRBV4-1; d_call: .; cdr3_nt: TGCGCCAGCAGCCTCTTGTATGGGGTCTCTGGGGCCAACGTCCTGACTTTC; cdr3_aa: CASSLLYGVSGANVLTF
j_call: TRBJ1-4; clone_size: many; v_call: TRBV29-1; d_call: .; cdr3_nt: TGCAGCGTCGCCCGGCCTTCCAGGGGTGAAAAACTGTTTTTT; cdr3_aa: CSVARPSRGEKLFF
j_call: TRBJ2-7; clone_size: many; v_call: TRBV29-1; d_call: TRBD2; cdr3_nt: TGCAGCGTCCGGACTAGCGGGAGTCACGAGCAGTACTTC; cdr3_aa: CSVRTSGSHEQYF
j_call: TRBJ1-1; clone_size: many; v_call: TRBV10-3; d_call: TRBD1; cdr3_nt: TGTGCCATCAGGACGGGCGGGACAGGTAACACTGAAGCTTTCTTT; cdr3_aa: CAIRTGGTGNTEAFF
j_call: TRBJ2-3; clone_size: many; v_call: TRBV20-1; d_call: .; cdr3_nt: TGCAGTGCCCCTACTAGGACCACAGATACGCAGTATTTT; cdr3_aa: CSAPTRTTDTQYF
j_call: TRBJ2-5; clone_size: many; v_call: TRBV25-1; d_call: TRBD2; cdr3_nt: TGTGCCAGCAGTGAAGAGGAAGGACTAGCGGGGCCAAAGACCCAGTACTTC; cdr3_aa: CASSEEEGLAGPKTQYF
j_call: TRBJ2-7; clone_size: .; v_call: TRBV2; d_call: TRBD2; cdr3_nt: TGTGCCAGCAGTGAAAGGAGCGGGGGACGGTTCACCTACGAGCAGTACTTC; cdr3_aa: CASSERSGGRFTYEQYF
j_call: TRBJ1-6; clone_size: .; v_call: TRBV12-3/TRBV12-4; d_call: .; cdr3_nt: TGTGCCAGCAGAAGGGGGGGGAATTCACCCCTCCACTTT; cdr3_aa: CASRRGGNSPLHF
j_call: TRBJ2-7; clone_size: many; v_call: TRBV30; d_call: .; cdr3_nt: TGTGCCTGGAGCCCCACGGGGCCCTACGAGCAGTACTTC; cdr3_aa: CAWSPTGPYEQYF
j_call: TRBJ2-2; clone_size: .; v_call: TRBV7-9; d_call: .; cdr3_nt: .; cdr3_aa: CAFDTGELFFGECSGGELFF
j_call: TRBJ1-5; clone_size: .; v_call: TRBV19; d_call: .; cdr3_nt: TGTGCCAGTAGTATGAGGGAAGGCAATCAGCCCCAGCATTTT; cdr3_aa: CASSMREGNQPQHF
j_call: TRBJ2-2; clone_size: .; v_call: TRBV4-1; d_call: TRBD1; cdr3_nt: TGCGCCAGCAGCCGACAGACAGGGACGAACACCGGGGAGCTGTTTTTT; cdr3_aa: CASSRQTGTNTGELFF
j_call: TRBJ1-1; clone_size: many; v_call: TRBV5-1; d_call: .; cdr3_nt: TGCGCCAGCAGCCTCCTGGACAGAGCCGAAGCTTTCTTT; cdr3_aa: CASSLLDRAEAFF
j_call: TRBJ2-2; clone_size: few; v_call: TRBV20-1; d_call: .; cdr3_nt: TGCAGTGCTAGAGCATACAGGGGAGGCACCGGGGAGCTGTTTTTT; cdr3_aa: CSARAYRGGTGELFF
j_call: TRBJ2-7; clone_size: many; v_call: TRBV19; d_call: .; cdr3_nt: TGTGCCAGTAGTATTGGCAGCGGAGCGGTGTACGAGCAGTACTTC; cdr3_aa: CASSIGSGAVYEQYF
j_call: TRBJ2-3; clone_size: .; v_call: TRBV5-1; d_call: TRBD2; cdr3_nt: TGCGCCAGCAGCTTGTCTCGGGGGGGAAGCACAGATACGCAGTATTTT; cdr3_aa: CASSLSRGGSTDTQYF
j_call: TRBJ2-7; clone_size: few; v_call: TRBV4-3; d_call: .; cdr3_nt: TGCGCCAGCAGCGTAGCCCCGGGACTCACCTACGAGCAGTACTTC; cdr3_aa: CASSVAPGLTYEQYF
j_call: TRBJ2-3; clone_size: many; v_call: TRBV6-5; d_call: .; cdr3_nt: TGTGCCAGCAGTTACACGGGGGGCTCGAATACGCAGTATTTT; cdr3_aa: CASSYTGGSNTQYF
j_call: TRBJ2-7; clone_size: .; v_call: TRBV19; d_call: TRBD1; cdr3_nt: TGTGCCAGTAGTAAGGCGGACAGGGTCTACGAGCAGTACTTC; cdr3_aa: CASSKADRVYEQYF
j_call: TRBJ2-3; clone_size: many; v_call: TRBV5-1; d_call: TRBD2; cdr3_nt: TGCGCCAGCAGCTCTGGGGTAGCGGGGGGCACAGATACGCAGTATTTT; cdr3_aa: CASSSGVAGGTDTQYF
j_call: TRBJ2-3; clone_size: .; v_call: TRBV6-5; d_call: .; cdr3_nt: TGTGCCAGCAGTTACCAGGGTGCGCCCCCAGATACGCAGTATTTT; cdr3_aa: CASSYQGAPPDTQYF
j_call: TRBJ2-7; clone_size: few; v_call: TRBV5-1; d_call: .; cdr3_nt: TGCGCCAGCAGCCCCTGGACAAACTACGAGCAGTACTTC; cdr3_aa: CASSPWTNYEQYF
j_call: TRBJ1-1; clone_size: many; v_call: TRBV7-2; d_call: TRBD1; cdr3_nt: TGTGCCAGCAGCTTGACAGGGGTTGAAGCTTTCTTT; cdr3_aa: CASSLTGVEAFF
j_call: TRBJ2-7; clone_size: many; v_call: TRBV4-2; d_call: .; cdr3_nt: TGTGCCAGCAGCCAAGATGTCGGTGAGCAGTACTTC; cdr3_aa: CASSQDVGEQYF
j_call: TRBJ1-1; clone_size: .; v_call: TRBV20-1; d_call: .; cdr3_nt: TGCAGTGCTAGAGAGGGGACCGGGAGGACTGAAGCTTTCTTT; cdr3_aa: CSAREGTGRTEAFF
j_call: TRBJ1-1; clone_size: .; v_call: TRBV18; d_call: .; cdr3_nt: TGTGCCAGCTCACAGGACAGAATGAACACTGAAGCTTTCTTT; cdr3_aa: CASSQDRMNTEAFF
j_call: TRBJ1-2; clone_size: many; v_call: TRBV12-3/TRBV12-4; d_call: .; cdr3_nt: TGTGCCAGCAGAGGAGGGGAAAACTATGGCTACACCTTC; cdr3_aa: CASRGGENYGYTF
j_call: TRBJ1-2; clone_size: few; v_call: TRBV6-5; d_call: TRBD1; cdr3_nt: TGTGCCAGCAGTAGAACCGGGACAGCAACCTCTGATTACTATGGCTACACCTTC; cdr3_aa: CASSRTGTATSDYYGYTF
j_call: TRBJ1-4; clone_size: .; v_call: TRBV12-3/TRBV12-4; d_call: TRBD1; cdr3_nt: TGTGCCAGCAGTTTGCGAGGGGGCGCCGAAAAACTGTTTTTT; cdr3_aa: CASSLRGGAEKLFF
j_call: TRBJ2-1; clone_size: .; v_call: TRBV24-1; d_call: .; cdr3_nt: TGTGCCACCAGTGATTTGGGCAGCAAGGGGCATGAGCAGTTCTTC; cdr3_aa: CATSDLGSKGHEQFF
j_call: TRBJ1-2; clone_size: .; v_call: TRBV4-3; d_call: .; cdr3_nt: TGCGCCAGCAGCCAAGACGCTCGCCCCTCGGACAGCCTCTATGGCTACACCTTC; cdr3_aa: CASSQDARPSDSLYGYTF
j_call: TRBJ2-3; clone_size: .; v_call: TRBV15; d_call: TRBD2; cdr3_nt: TGTGCCACCAGCCCCGAGGGGGTCTGGCTAGCGGGGTCGGATACGCAGTATTTT; cdr3_aa: CATSPEGVWLAGSDTQYF
j_call: TRBJ2-3; clone_size: few; v_call: TRBV24-1; d_call: TRBD2; cdr3_nt: TGTGCCACCAGTGATTTGCGGGAGTGGCTAGCGGGCACAGATACGCAGTATTTT; cdr3_aa: CATSDLREWLAGTDTQYF
j_call: TRBJ1-2; clone_size: .; v_call: TRBV20-1; d_call: .; cdr3_nt: TGCAGTGCTAGACGAACCTATGGCTACACCTTC; cdr3_aa: CSARRTYGYTF
j_call: TRBJ2-5; clone_size: .; v_call: TRBV19; d_call: TRBD2; cdr3_nt: TGTGCCAGTAGCCAACTAGCGGGCCAAGAGACCCAGTACTTC; cdr3_aa: CASSQLAGQETQYF
j_call: TRBJ2-7; clone_size: many; v_call: TRBV10-3; d_call: .; cdr3_nt: TGTGCCATCAGTGCCGACAGACTCCCCGAGCAGTACTTC; cdr3_aa: CAISADRLPEQYF
j_call: TRBJ1-4; clone_size: few; v_call: TRBV5-1; d_call: .; cdr3_nt: TGCGCCAGCAGCTTGGGGCAGGGAGGAGGGAGAACTAATGAAAAACTGTTTTTT; cdr3_aa: CASSLGQGGGRTNEKLFF
j_call: TRBJ2-1; clone_size: .; v_call: TRBV15; d_call: .; cdr3_nt: TGTGCCACCGGGGCTATGAGCGGCCCCTACAATGAGCAGTTCTTC; cdr3_aa: CATGAMSGPYNEQFF
j_call: TRBJ2-5; clone_size: .; v_call: TRBV9; d_call: TRBD1; cdr3_nt: TGTGCCAGCAGCAAGACAGGGGCGGGAGAGACCCAGTACTTC; cdr3_aa: CASSKTGAGETQYF
j_call: TRBJ1-5; clone_size: once; v_call: TRBV18; d_call: .; cdr3_nt: TGTGCCAGCTCAACCGGGGACGGCAGAAATCAGCCCCAGCATTTT; cdr3_aa: CASSTGDGRNQPQHF
j_call: TRBJ2-2; clone_size: .; v_call: TRBV6-5; d_call: TRBD1; cdr3_nt: TGTGCCAGCAGCCTACAGGGGGCTAAGTGGGAGCTGTTTTTT; cdr3_aa: CASSLQGAKWELFF